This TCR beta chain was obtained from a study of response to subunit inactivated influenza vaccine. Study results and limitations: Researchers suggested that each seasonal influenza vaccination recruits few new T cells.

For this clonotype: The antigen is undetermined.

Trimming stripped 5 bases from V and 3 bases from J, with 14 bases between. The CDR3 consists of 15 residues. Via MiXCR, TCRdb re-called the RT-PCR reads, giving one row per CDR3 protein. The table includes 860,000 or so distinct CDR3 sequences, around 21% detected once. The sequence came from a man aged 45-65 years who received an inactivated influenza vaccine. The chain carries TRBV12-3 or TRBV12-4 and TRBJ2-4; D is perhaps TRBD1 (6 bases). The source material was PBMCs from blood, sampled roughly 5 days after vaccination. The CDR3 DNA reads TGTGCCAGCAGTCCTCCGGACAGCAACAAAAACATTCAGTACTTC. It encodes CASSPPDSNKNIQYF.